The rows below give T cell receptor beta chains drawn from one sample of a study of cytomegalovirus exposure and HLA in healthy donors. Clones were sequenced by immunoSEQ multiplex PCR, and TCRdb holds only the in-frame ones, with some missing. The sample includes 130,000 to 150,000 clones, 80% to 90% seen only once; the top ten take over 1.1%. The sequencing sample was made of PBMCs. All receptors derive from a woman aged 25 to 39 in good health and CMV-seronegative. Each CDR3 is given with its conserved first and last residue. A D gene is named only where the DNA matches it firmly. Clone size is shown for a subset of rows, as once, few, many or a class of expanded clone.

TRBV2	NA	TRBJ1-6	NA	CASSIYSSYNSPLHF	TGTGCCAGCAGCATTTACAGCTCCTATAATTCACCCCTCCACTTT
TRBV7-9	TRBD1	TRBJ2-7	NA	CASSQGQGRTYEQYF	TGTGCCAGCAGCCAAGGACAGGGAAGAACCTACGAGCAGTACTTC
TRBV6-5	TRBD1	TRBJ1-1	few	CATTRGWGTEAFF	TGTGCCACCACCAGGGGGTGGGGCACTGAAGCTTTCTTT
TRBV10-3	NA	TRBJ2-2	NA	CAISDMGARTGELFF	TGTGCCATCAGTGATATGGGGGCGAGAACCGGGGAGCTGTTTTTT
TRBV2	NA	TRBJ1-1	NA	CASMADYTEAFF	TGTGCCAGCATGGCGGATTACACTGAAGCTTTCTTT
TRBV5-6	NA	TRBJ1-6	few	CASSSRTAEQDYNSPLHF	TGTGCCAGCAGCTCAAGGACCGCGGAACAGGACTATAATTCACCCCTCCACTTT
TRBV27	NA	TRBJ1-3	NA	CASSSYDRKGGNTIYF	TGTGCCAGCAGTTCCTATGACAGGAAAGGTGGAAACACCATATATTTT
TRBV7-2	TRBD2	TRBJ2-7	NA	CASSLAGLLAGGYEQYF	TGTGCCAGCAGCTTAGCAGGGTTACTAGCGGGGGGATACGAGCAGTACTTC
TRBV19	TRBD1	TRBJ1-2	NA	CASKTTGQLGYTF	TGTGCCAGTAAGACGACGGGACAGTTAGGCTACACCTTC
TRBV27	NA	TRBJ1-6	NA	CATQGSFRSPLHF	TGTGCTACACAGGGTTCCTTCCGTTCACCCCTCCACTTT
TRBV5-4	TRBD2	TRBJ2-7	NA	CASSLAGGSSSYEQYF	TGTGCCAGCAGCTTGGCGGGGGGGAGTAGCTCCTACGAGCAGTACTTC
TRBV5-1	TRBD1	TRBJ1-4	NA	CASSLTTGAREKLFF	TGCGCCAGCAGCTTGACGACAGGGGCGCGTGAAAAACTGTTTTTT
TRBV6-5	TRBD1	TRBJ1-2	NA	CASSRTGIDYGYTF	TGTGCCAGCAGTCGGACAGGGATTGACTATGGCTACACCTTC